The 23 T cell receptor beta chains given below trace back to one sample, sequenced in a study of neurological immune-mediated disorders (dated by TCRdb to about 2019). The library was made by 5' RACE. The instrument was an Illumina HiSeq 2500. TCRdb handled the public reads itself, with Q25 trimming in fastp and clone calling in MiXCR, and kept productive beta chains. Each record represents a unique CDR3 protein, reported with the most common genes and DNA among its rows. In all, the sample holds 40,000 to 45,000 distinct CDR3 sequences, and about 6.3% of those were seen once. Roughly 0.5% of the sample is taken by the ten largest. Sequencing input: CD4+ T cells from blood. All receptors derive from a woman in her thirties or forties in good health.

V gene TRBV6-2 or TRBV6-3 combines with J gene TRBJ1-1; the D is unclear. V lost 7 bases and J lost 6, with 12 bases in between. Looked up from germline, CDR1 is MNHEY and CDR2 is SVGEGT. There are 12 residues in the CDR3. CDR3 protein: CASTPGGAEAFF. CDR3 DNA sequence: TGTGCCAGCACCCCAGGAGGAGCTGAAGCTTTCTTT.

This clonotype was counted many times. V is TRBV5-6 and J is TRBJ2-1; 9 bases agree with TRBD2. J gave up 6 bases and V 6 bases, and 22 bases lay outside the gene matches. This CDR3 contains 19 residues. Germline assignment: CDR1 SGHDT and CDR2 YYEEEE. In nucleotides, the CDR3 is TGTGCCAGCACCCGAAAGTCGAAGAGAATAGCGGGAGTGGGCAATGAGCAGTTCTTC. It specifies CASTRKSKRIAGVGNEQFF.

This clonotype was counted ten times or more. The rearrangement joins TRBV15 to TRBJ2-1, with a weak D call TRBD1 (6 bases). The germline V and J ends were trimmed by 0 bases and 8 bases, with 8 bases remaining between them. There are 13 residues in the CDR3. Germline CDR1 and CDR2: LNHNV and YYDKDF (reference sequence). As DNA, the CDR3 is TGTGCCACCAGCAGAGACCAGGGGTATGAGCAGTTCTTC. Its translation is CATSRDQGYEQFF. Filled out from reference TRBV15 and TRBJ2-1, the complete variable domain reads DAMVIQNPRYQVTQFGKPVTLSCSQTLNHNVMYWYQQKSSQAPKLLFHYYDKDFNNEADTPDNFQSRRPNTSFCFLDIRSPGLGDTAMYLCATSRDQGYEQFFGPGTRLTVL.

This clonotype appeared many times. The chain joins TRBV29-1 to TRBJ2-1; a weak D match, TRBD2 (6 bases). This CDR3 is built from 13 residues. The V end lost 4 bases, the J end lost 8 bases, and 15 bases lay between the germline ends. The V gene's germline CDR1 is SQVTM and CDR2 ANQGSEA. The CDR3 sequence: CSVARDPTDEQFF. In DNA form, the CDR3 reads TGCAGCGTTGCGCGGGACCCGACGGATGAGCAGTTCTTC.

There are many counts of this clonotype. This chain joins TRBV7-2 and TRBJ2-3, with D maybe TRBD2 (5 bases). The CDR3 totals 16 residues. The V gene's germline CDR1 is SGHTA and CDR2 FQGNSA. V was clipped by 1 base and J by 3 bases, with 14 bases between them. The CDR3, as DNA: TGTGCCAGCAGCTTAGGGATGGTTCGAGGGACAGATACGCAGTATTTT. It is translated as CASSLGMVRGTDTQYF.

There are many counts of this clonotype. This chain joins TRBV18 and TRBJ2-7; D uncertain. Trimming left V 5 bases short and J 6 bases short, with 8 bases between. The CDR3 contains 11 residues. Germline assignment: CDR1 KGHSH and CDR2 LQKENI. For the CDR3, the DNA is TGTGCCAGCTCATCCATGGGCGAGCAGTACTTC. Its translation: CASSSMGEQYF.

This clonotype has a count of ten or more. CDR3 DNA sequence: TGCAGTGCTAGACGTGGGAGCGGGACCGGGGAGCTGTTTTTT. Encoded protein: CSARRGSGTGELFF. The J gene is TRBJ2-2, the V gene TRBV20-1, with a weak D call TRBD2 (6 bases). The CDR3 extends over 14 amino acids. Germline V CDR1 and CDR2: DFQATT, SNEGSKA (reference sequence). V lost 2 bases and J lost 5, with 12 bases in between.

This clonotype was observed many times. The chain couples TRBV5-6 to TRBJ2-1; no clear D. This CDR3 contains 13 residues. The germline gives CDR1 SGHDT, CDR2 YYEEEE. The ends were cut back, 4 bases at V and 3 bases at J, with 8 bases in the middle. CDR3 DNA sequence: TGTGCCAGCAGCATTTGGGGCTACAATGAGCAGTTCTTC. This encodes CASSIWGYNEQFF.

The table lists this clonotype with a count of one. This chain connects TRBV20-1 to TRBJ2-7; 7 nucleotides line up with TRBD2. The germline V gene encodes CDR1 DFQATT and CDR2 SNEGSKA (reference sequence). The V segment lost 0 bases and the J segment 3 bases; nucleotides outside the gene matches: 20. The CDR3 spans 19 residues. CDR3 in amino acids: CSARDAGIGGGSYLYEQYF. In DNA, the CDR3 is TGCAGTGCTAGAGATGCCGGCATCGGTGGCGGGAGTTACCTCTACGAGCAGTACTTC.

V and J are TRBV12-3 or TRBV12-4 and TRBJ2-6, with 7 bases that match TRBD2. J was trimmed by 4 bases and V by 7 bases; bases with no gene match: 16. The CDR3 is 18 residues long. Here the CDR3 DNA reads TGTGCCAGCACCACGTACCTGGGGAGGGGAGTCGGGGCCAACGTCCTGACTTTC. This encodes CASTTYLGRGVGANVLTF.

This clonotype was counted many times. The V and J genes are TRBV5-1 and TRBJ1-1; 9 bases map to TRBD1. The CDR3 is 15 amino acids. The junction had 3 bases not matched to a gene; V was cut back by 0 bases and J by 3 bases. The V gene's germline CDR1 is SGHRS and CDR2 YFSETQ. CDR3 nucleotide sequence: TGCGCCAGCAGCTTGGGTGGGACAGGGTACACTGAAGCTTTCTTT. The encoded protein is CASSLGGTGYTEAFF.

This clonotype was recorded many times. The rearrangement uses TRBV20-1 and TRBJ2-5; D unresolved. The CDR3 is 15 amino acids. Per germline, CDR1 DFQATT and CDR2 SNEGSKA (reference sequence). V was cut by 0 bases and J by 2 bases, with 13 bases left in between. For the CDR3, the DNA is TGCAGTGCTAGAGAGGGTAACGTTCGTCAAGAGACCCAGTACTTC. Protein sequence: CSAREGNVRQETQYF.

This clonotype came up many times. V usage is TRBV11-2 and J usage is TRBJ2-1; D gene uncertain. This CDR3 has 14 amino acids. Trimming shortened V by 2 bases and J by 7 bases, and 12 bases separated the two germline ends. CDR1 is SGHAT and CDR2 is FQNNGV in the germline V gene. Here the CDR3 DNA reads TGTGCCAGCAGCTTAAACTATCTCTCTAATGAGCAGTTCTTC. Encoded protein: CASSLNYLSNEQFF.

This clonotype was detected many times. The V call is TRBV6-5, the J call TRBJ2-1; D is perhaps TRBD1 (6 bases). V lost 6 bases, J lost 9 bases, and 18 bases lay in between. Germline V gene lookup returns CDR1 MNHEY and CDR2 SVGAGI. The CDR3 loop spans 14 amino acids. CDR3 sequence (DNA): TGTGCCAGCAGACCCGAGGGCCGGGACATTGAGCAGTTCTTC. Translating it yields CASRPEGRDIEQFF.

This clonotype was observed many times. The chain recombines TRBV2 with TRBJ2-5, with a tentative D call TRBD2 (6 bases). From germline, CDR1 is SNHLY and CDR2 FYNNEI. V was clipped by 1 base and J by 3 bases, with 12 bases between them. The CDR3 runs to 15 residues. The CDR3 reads CASSEEGLREETQYF. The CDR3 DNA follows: TGTGCCAGCAGTGAAGAGGGACTGAGGGAAGAGACCCAGTACTTC.

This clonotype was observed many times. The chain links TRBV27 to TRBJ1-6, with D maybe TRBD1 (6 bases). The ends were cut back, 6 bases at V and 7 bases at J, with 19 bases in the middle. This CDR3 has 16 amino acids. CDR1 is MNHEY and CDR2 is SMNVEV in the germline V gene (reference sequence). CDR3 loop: CASRPLGGQGNSPLHF. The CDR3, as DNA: TGTGCCAGCAGGCCCTTGGGGGGGCAAGGGAATTCACCCCTCCACTTT.

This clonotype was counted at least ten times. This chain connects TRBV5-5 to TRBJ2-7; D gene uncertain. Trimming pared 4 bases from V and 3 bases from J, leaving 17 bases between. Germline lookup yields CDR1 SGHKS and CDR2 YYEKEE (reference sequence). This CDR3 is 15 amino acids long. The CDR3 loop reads CASSLGPTVGYEQYF. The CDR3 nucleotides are TGTGCCAGCAGCCTAGGGCCGACGGTGGGCTACGAGCAGTACTTC.

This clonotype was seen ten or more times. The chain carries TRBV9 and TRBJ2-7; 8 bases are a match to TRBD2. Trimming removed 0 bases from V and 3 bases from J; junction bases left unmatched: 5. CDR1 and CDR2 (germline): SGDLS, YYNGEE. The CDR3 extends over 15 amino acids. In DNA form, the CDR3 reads TGTGCCAGCAGCGTAGGGGTAGCGGGAATCTACGAGCAGTACTTC. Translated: CASSVGVAGIYEQYF.

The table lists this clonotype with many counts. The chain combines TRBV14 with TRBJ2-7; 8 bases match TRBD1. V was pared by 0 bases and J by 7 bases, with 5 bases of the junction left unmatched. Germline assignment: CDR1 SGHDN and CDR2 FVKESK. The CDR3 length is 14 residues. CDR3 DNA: TGTGCCAGCAGCCAAGATGGACAGGGCTCGGAGCAGTACTTC. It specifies CASSQDGQGSEQYF.

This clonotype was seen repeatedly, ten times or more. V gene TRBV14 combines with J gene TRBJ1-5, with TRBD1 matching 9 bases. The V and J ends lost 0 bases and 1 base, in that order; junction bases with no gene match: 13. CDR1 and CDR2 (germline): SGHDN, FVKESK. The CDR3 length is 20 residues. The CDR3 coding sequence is TGTGCCAGCAGCCAAGAAAGGGGGGACAGGGAAGGGGAGAGCAATCAGCCCCAGCATTTT. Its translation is CASSQERGDREGESNQPQHF.

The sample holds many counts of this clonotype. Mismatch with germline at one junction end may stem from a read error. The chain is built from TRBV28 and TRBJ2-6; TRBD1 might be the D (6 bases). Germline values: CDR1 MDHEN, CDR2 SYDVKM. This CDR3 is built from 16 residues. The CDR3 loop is CASSLRTVSGANVLTF. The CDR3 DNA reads TGTGCCAGCAGTTTACGGACAGTCTCTGGGGCCAACGTCCTGACCTTC.

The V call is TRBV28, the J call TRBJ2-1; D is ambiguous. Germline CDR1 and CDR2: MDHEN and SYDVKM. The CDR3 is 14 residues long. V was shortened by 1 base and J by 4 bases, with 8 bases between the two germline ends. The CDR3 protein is CASSLSGPYNEQFF. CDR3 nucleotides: TGTGCCAGCAGTTTATCTGGTCCTTACAATGAGCAGTTCTTC.

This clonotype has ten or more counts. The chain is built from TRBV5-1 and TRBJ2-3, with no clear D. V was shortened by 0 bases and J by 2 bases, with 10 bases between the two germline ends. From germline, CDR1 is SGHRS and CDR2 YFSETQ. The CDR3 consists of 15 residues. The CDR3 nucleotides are TGCGCCAGCAGCTTGGCGACCCCCACCACAGATACGCAGTATTTT. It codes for CASSLATPTTDTQYF.